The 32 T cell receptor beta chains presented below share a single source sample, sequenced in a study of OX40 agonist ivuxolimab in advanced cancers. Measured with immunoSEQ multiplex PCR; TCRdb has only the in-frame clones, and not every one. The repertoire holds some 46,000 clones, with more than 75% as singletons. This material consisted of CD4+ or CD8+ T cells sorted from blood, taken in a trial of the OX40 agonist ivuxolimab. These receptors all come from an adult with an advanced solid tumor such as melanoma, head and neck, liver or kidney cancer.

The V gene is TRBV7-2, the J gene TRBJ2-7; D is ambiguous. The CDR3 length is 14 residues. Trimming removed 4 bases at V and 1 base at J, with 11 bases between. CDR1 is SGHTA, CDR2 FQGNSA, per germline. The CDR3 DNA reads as TGTGCCAGCAGCTCGAACGGGTTATCCTACGAGCAGTACTTC. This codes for CASSSNGLSYEQYF.

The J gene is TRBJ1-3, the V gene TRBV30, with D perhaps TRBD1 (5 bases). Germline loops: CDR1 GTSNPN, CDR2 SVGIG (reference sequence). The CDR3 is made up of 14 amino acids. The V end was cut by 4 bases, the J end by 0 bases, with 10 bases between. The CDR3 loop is CAWKRGGSGNTIYF. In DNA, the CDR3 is TGTGCCTGGAAAAGGGGCGGCTCTGGAAACACCATATATTTT. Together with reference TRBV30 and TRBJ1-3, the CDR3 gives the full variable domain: SQTIHQWPATLVQPVGSPLSLECTVEGTSNPNLYWYRQAAGRGLQLLFYSVGIGQISSEVPQNLSASRPQDRQFILSSKKLLLSDSGFYLCAWKRGGSGNTIYFGEGSWLTVV.

In DNA form, the CDR3 reads TGTGCCAGTAGTCCTCGGACGATTGAAGCTTTCTTT. Residues: CASSPRTIEAFF. V is TRBV19 and J is TRBJ1-1; D is ambiguous. V lost 5 bases and J 7 bases, leaving 11 bases between the germline ends. Looked up from germline, CDR1 is LNHDA and CDR2 is SQIVND (reference sequence). The CDR3 spans 12 residues.

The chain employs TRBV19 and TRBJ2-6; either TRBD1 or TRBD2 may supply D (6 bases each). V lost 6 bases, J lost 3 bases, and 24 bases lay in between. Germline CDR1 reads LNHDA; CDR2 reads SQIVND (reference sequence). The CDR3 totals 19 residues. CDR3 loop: CASSAGHLALHSGANVLTF. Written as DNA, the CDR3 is TGTGCCAGTAGCGCGGGACATTTGGCTCTCCATAGTGGGGCCAACGTCCTGACTTTC.

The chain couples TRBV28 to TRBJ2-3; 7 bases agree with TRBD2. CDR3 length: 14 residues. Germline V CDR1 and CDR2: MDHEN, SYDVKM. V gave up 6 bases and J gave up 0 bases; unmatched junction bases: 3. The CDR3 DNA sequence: TGTGCCAGCAGCAACGGGGGGAGCACAGATACGCAGTATTTT. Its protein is CASSNGGSTDTQYF.

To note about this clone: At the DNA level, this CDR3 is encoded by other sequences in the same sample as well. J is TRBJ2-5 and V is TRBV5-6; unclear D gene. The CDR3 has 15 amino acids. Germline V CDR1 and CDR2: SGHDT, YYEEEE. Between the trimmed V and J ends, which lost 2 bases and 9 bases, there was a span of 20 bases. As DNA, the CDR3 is TGTGCCAGCAGCTTTCGGACCGGGTGGAGTCAGGCCCAGTACTTC. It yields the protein CASSFRTGWSQAQYF.

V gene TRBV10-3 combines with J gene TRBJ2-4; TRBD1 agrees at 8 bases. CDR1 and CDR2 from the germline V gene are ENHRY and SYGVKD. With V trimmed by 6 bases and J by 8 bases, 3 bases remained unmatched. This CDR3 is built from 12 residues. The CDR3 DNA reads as TGTGCCATCAGCGGACAGGGAGACATTCAGTACTTC. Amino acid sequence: CAISGQGDIQYF.

The CDR3 nucleotides are TGTGCCACCAGCAATTCAGGGGGCTCCCCTACCTTGTATGGCTACACCTTC. Protein product: CATSNSGGSPTLYGYTF. V usage is TRBV15 and J usage is TRBJ1-2, with 8 bases that match TRBD1. V trimming: 4 bases; J trimming: 5 bases; junction bases outside the gene matches: 15. The CDR3 is 17 residues long. The V gene's germline CDR1 is LNHNV and CDR2 YYDKDF (reference sequence).

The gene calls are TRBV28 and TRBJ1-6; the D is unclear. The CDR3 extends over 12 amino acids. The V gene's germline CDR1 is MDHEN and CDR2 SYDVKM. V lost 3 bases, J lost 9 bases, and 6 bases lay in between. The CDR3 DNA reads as TGTGCCAGCAGTTTCGGCATTTCACCCCTCCACTTT. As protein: CASSFGISPLHF.

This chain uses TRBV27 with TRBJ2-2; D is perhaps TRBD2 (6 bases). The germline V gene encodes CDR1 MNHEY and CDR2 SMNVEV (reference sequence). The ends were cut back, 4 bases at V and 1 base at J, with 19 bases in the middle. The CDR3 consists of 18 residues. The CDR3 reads CASSSSRFRRENTGELFF. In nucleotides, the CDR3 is TGTGCCAGCAGTTCTTCCCGATTTCGGCGGGAGAACACCGGGGAGCTGTTTTTT.

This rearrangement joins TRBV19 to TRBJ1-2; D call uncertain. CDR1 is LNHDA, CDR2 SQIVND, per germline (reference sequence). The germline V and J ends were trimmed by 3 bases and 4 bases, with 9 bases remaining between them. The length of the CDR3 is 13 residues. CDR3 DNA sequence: TGTGCCAGTAGTATCCCCCCCCGCTATGGCTACACCTTC. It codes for CASSIPPRYGYTF.

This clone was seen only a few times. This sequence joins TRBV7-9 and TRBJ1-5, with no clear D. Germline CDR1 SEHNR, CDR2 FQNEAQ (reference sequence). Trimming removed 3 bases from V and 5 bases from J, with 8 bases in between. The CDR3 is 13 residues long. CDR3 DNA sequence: TGTGCCAGCAGCTTTGCCGTGGATCAGCCCCAGCATTTT. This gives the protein CASSFAVDQPQHF.

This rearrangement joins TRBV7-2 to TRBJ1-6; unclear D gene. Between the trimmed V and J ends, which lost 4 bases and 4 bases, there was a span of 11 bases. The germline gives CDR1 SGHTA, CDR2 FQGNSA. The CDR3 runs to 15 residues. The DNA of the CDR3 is TGTGCCAGCAGCTCGACGAGTGGTTATAATTCACCCCTCCACTTT. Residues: CASSSTSGYNSPLHF.

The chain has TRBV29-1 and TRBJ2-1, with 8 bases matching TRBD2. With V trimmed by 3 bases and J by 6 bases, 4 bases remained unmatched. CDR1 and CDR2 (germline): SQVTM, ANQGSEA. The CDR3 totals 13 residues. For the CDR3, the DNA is TGCAGCGTTGAGGGGACTAGGCTCAATGAGCAGTTCTTC. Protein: CSVEGTRLNEQFF.

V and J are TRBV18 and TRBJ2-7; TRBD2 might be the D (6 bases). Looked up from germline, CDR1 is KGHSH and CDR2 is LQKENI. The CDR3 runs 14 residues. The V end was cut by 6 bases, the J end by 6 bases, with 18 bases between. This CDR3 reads CASSLWDSLSEQYF. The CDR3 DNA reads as TGTGCCAGCTCGCTATGGGACTCCCTAAGCGAGCAGTACTTC. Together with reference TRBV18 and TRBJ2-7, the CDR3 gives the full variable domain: NAGVMQNPRHLVRRRGQEARLRCSPMKGHSHVYWYRQLPEEGLKFMVYLQKENIIDESGMPKERFSAEFPKEGPSILRIQQVVRGDSAAYFCASSLWDSLSEQYFGPGTRLTVT.

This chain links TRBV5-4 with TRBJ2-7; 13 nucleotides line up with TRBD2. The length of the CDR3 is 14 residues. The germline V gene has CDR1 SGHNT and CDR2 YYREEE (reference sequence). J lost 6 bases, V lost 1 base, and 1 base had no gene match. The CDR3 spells CASSLTSGRAEQYF. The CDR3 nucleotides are TGTGCCAGCAGCTTGACTAGCGGGAGGGCCGAGCAGTACTTC.

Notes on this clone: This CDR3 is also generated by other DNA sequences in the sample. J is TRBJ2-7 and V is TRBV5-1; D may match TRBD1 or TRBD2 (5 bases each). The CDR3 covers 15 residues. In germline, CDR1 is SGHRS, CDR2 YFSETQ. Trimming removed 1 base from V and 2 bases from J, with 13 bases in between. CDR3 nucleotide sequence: TGCGCCAGCAGCTTGAGGGGAGCAGATACCTACGAGCAGTACTTC. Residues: CASSLRGADTYEQYF.

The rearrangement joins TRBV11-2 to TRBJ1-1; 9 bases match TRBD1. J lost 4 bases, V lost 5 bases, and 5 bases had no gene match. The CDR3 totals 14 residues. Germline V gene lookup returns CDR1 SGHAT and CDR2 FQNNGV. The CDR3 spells CASSPTTGGTEAFF. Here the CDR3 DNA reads TGTGCCAGCAGCCCAACGACAGGGGGCACTGAAGCTTTCTTT.

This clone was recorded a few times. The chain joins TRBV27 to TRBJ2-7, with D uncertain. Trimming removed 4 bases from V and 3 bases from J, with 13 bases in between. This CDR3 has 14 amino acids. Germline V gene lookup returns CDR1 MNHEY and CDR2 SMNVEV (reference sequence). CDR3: CASSSDPRDYEQYF. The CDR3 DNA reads TGTGCCAGCAGTTCCGACCCCCGCGACTACGAGCAGTACTTC.

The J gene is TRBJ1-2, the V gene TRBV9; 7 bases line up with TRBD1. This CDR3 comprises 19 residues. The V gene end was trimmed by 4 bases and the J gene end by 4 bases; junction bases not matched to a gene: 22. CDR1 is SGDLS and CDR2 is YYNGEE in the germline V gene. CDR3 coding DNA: TGTGCCAGCAGCAGAACCTACCGGGACAGACTCTCTGTGGGCTATGGCTACACCTTC. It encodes CASSRTYRDRLSVGYGYTF.

The CDR3 DNA is TGCAGCGTTGTCGGACAGAGCAATCAGCCCCAGCATTTT. Translation gives CSVVGQSNQPQHF. The chain uses TRBV29-1 and TRBJ1-5; D possibly corresponds to TRBD1 (6 bases). From germline, CDR1 is SQVTM and CDR2 ANQGSEA. Trimming left V 4 bases short and J 1 base short, with 8 bases between. The CDR3 is made up of 13 amino acids.

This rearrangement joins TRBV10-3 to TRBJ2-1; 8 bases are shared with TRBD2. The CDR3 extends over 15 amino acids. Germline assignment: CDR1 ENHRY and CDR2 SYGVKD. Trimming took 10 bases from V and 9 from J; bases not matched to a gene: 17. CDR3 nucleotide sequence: TGTGCCACCCGGGGCGGTCGGGAGGGCCACATTGAGCAGTTCTTC. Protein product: CATRGGREGHIEQFF.

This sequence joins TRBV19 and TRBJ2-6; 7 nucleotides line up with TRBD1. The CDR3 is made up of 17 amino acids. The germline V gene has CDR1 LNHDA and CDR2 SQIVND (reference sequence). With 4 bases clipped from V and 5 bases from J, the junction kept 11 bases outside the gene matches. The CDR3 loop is CASSNRDRFSWANVLTF. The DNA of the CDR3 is TGTGCCAGTAGTAACCGGGACAGATTTAGCTGGGCCAACGTCCTGACTTTC. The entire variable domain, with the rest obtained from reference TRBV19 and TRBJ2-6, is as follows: DGGITQSPKYLFRKEGQNVTLSCEQNLNHDAMYWYRQDPGQGLRLIYYSQIVNDFQKGDIAEGYSVSREKKESFPLTVTSAQKNPTAFYLCASSNRDRFSWANVLTFGAGSRLTVL.

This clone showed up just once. CDR3 loop: CASSVGGGGNNSPLHF. CDR3 DNA sequence: TGTGCCAGCAGCGTTGGGGGTGGGGGTAACAATTCACCCCTCCACTTT. The V gene is TRBV9, the J gene TRBJ1-6, with TRBD1 as a possible D gene (5 bases). Germline CDR1 and CDR2: SGDLS and YYNGEE. Trimming removed 2 bases from V and 7 bases from J, with 16 bases in between. The CDR3 is 16 amino acids. Full variable domain (outside the CDR3, taken from reference TRBV9 and TRBJ1-6): DSGVTQTPKHLITATGQRVTLRCSPRSGDLSVYWYQQSLDQGLQFLIQYYNGEERAKGNILERFSAQQFPDLHSELNLSSLELGDSALYFCASSVGGGGNNSPLHFGNGTRLTVT.

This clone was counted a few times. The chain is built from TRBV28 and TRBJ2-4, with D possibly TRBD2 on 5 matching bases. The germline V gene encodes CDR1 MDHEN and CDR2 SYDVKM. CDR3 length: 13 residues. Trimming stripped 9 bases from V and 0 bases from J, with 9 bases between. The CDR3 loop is CASSEVAKNIQYF. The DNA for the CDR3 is TGTGCCAGTAGCGAGGTAGCCAAAAACATTCAGTACTTC.

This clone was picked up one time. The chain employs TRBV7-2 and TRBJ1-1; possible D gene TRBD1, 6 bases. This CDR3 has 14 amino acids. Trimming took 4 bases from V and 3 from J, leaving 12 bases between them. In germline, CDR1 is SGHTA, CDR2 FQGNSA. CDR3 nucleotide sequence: TGTGCCAGCAGCTCACAGGGAAGAGACACTGAAGCTTTCTTT. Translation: CASSSQGRDTEAFF.

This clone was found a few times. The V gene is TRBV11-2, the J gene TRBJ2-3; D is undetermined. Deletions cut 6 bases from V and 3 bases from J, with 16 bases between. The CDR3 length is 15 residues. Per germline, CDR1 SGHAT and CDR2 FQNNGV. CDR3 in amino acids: CASRYSRLTTDTQYF. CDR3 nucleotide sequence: TGTGCCAGCAGATATAGTAGGTTAACGACAGATACGCAGTATTTT.

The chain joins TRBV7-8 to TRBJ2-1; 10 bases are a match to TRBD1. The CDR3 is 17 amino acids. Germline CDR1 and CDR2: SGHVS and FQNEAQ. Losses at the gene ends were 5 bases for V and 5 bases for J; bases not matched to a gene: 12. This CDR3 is CASSVRRGQGINNEQFF. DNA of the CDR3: TGTGCCAGCAGCGTAAGACGGGGACAGGGGATAAACAATGAGCAGTTCTTC.

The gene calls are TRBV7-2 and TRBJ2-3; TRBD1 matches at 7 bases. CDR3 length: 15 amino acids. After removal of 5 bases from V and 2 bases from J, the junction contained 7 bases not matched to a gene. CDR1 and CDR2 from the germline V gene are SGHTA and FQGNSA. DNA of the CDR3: TGTGCCAGCAGCACTGAAAGGGGGCTCACAGATACGCAGTATTTT. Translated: CASSTERGLTDTQYF. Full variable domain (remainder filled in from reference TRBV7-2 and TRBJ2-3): GAGVSQSPSNKVTEKGKDVELRCDPISGHTALYWYRQSLGQGLEFLIYFQGNSAPDKSGLPSDRFSAERTGGSVSTLTIQRTQQEDSAVYLCASSTERGLTDTQYFGPGTRLTVL.

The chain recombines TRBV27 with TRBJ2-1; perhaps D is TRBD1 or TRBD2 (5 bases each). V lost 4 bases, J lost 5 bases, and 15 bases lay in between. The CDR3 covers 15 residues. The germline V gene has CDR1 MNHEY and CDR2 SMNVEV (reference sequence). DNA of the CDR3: TGTGCCAGCAGTTCCCTCCGGGGCAGAGACAATGAGCAGTTCTTC. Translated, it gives CASSSLRGRDNEQFF.

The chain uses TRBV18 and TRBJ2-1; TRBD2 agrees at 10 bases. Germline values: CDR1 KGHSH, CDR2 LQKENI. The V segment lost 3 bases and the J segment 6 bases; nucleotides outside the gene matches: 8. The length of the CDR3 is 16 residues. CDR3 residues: CASSPLSGGLPNEQFF. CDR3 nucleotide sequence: TGTGCCAGCTCACCCCTTAGCGGGGGGCTGCCCAATGAGCAGTTCTTC.

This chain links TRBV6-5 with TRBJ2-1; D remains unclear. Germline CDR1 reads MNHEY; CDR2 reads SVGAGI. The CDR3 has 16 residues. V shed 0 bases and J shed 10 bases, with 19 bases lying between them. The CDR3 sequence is CASSYSITYLSAEQFF. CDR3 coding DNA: TGTGCCAGCAGTTACTCGATAACTTACCTAAGTGCGGAGCAGTTCTTC.